One sample yielded the 24 T cell receptor beta chains listed below, sequenced in a study of T-cell reconstitution after alpha-beta-depleted transplantation in children. Unique molecular identifiers were used in preparing the TCRbeta library. TCRdb recomputed calls from the PCR reads with MiXCR, one row per CDR3 protein. The sample lists about 610,000 distinct CDR3 sequences; 10% were seen once. Sequenced here: PBMCs from the stem cell graft donor, sampled from the stem cell graft. These TCRs come from a human donor who donated a stem cell graft to a child with acute myeloid leukemia.

This clonotype has more than one count but fewer than ten. V gene TRBV6-5 combines with J gene TRBJ2-5, with a tentative D call TRBD1 (6 bases). Trimming shortened V by 6 bases and J by 5 bases, and 16 bases separated the two germline ends. From germline, CDR1 is MNHEY and CDR2 SVGAGI. The CDR3 contains 14 residues. The CDR3 nucleotides are TGTGCCAGCAGGTGGATAACAGGGTTGGAGACCCAGTACTTC. Translating gives CASRWITGLETQYF.

V gene TRBV6-5 combines with J gene TRBJ1-5; possibly TRBD1 for D (5 bases). V was shortened by 2 bases and J by 3 bases, with 11 bases between the two germline ends. CDR1 is MNHEY and CDR2 is SVGAGI in the germline V gene. The CDR3 is made up of 15 amino acids. As DNA, the CDR3 is TGTGCCAGCAGTTACGGTCAGGGCAACAATCAGCCCCAGCATTTT. Its protein is CASSYGQGNNQPQHF.

In its sample, this clonotype was seen many times. This sequence joins TRBV20-1 and TRBJ2-1, with 11 bases fitting TRBD1. With V trimmed by 8 bases and J by 5 bases, 5 bases remained unmatched. Germline V CDR1 and CDR2: DFQATT, SNEGSKA (reference sequence). This CDR3 has 13 residues. The CDR3 nucleotides are TGCAGTTACGGGACAGGGGGAAACAATGAGCAGTTCTTC. Translated: CSYGTGGNNEQFF.

The table lists this clonotype with many counts. The J gene is TRBJ2-3, the V gene TRBV10-3; no definite D call. CDR1 is ENHRY and CDR2 is SYGVKD in the germline V gene. V was clipped by 6 bases and J by 2 bases, with 9 bases between them. The CDR3 is made up of 13 amino acids. As DNA, the CDR3 is TGTGCCATCAGCCCCAGAACCACAGATACGCAGTATTTT. It codes for CAISPRTTDTQYF.

This clonotype was detected many times. The V gene is TRBV4-2, the J gene TRBJ2-2, with D perhaps matching TRBD2 (5 bases). Germline values: CDR1 LGHNA, CDR2 YNFKEQ. V was pared by 1 base and J by 6 bases, with 9 bases between. The CDR3 consists of 14 residues. DNA for the CDR3: TGTGCCAGCAGCCAAGCCGGGGTAGCCGGGGAGCTGTTTTTT. Protein sequence: CASSQAGVAGELFF.

The chain recombines TRBV27 with TRBJ1-1; D perhaps matches TRBD1 (6 bases). The germline V and J ends were trimmed by 5 bases and 4 bases, with 17 bases remaining between them. The germline gives CDR1 MNHEY, CDR2 SMNVEV (reference sequence). This CDR3 spans 15 amino acids. The CDR3 region has the DNA TGTGCCAGCAGTCAAACGATAAGGGGGGGCACTGAAGCTTTCTTT. Translating gives CASSQTIRGGTEAFF.

This clonotype has just a few counts. The chain combines TRBV7-9 with TRBJ1-1; 7 bases map to TRBD1. With V trimmed by 5 bases and J by 10 bases, 4 bases remained unmatched. The length of the CDR3 is 11 residues. Germline V gene lookup returns CDR1 SEHNR and CDR2 FQNEAQ (reference sequence). The CDR3 sequence is CASSMTGRAFF. The CDR3, as DNA: TGTGCCAGCAGCATGACAGGGAGAGCTTTCTTT.

This clonotype was counted ten times or more. The V gene is TRBV10-3, the J gene TRBJ2-1, with unresolved D. Germline V gene sequence: CDR1 ENHRY, CDR2 SYGVKD. V was cut by 7 bases and J by 7 bases, with 17 bases left in between. This CDR3 has 14 amino acids. CDR3 amino acids: CAIKKDVLRNEQFF. CDR3 DNA: TGTGCCATCAAGAAGGACGTCCTGAGAAATGAGCAGTTCTTC.

This clonotype turned up a few times. V gene TRBV6-2 or TRBV6-3 combines with J gene TRBJ1-1, with D uncertain. Trimming left V 2 bases short and J 10 bases short, with 14 bases between. Germline CDR1 MNHEY, CDR2 SVGEGT. CDR3 length: 13 amino acids. CDR3 protein: CASSYDVGYRAFF. The CDR3, as DNA: TGTGCCAGCAGTTACGATGTGGGGTATAGAGCTTTCTTT.

This clonotype appeared many times. The chain uses TRBV5-1 and TRBJ2-3; D is perhaps TRBD2 (5 bases). The CDR3 contains 14 residues. In germline, CDR1 is SGHRS, CDR2 YFSETQ. The germline V and J ends were trimmed by 0 bases and 4 bases, with 9 bases remaining between them. This chain's CDR3 is CASSLEGSPDTQYF. The CDR3 nucleotides read TGCGCCAGCAGCTTGGAAGGGAGTCCAGATACGCAGTATTTT.

This clonotype was observed a handful of times. The chain recombines TRBV20-1 with TRBJ2-1; 9 bases match TRBD2. Trimming cost V 3 bases and J 4 bases; bases outside gene matches: 1. This CDR3 is 13 amino acids long. Germline V gene data show CDR1 as DFQATT and CDR2 as SNEGSKA (reference sequence). CDR3 region: CSASLAGYNEQFF. The CDR3 nucleotides read TGCAGTGCTAGTCTAGCGGGGTACAATGAGCAGTTCTTC.

This clonotype was seen a handful of times. This chain uses TRBV6-1 with TRBJ2-1, with D maybe TRBD2 (5 bases). Germline V lookup: CDR1 MNHNS, CDR2 SASEGT. This CDR3 has 15 amino acids. Trimming removed 5 bases from V and 6 bases from J, with 17 bases in between. The CDR3: CASSPTTFSGNEQFF. The CDR3 DNA is TGTGCCAGCAGTCCGACTACCTTCTCGGGCAATGAGCAGTTCTTC.

The rearrangement uses TRBV9 and TRBJ2-1; 7 bases are a match to TRBD2. Germline V gene data show CDR1 as SGDLS and CDR2 as YYNGEE. Trimming at V came to 0 bases and at J to 6 bases, leaving 0 bases not matched to a gene. The CDR3 runs to 13 residues. Here the CDR3 DNA reads TGTGCCAGCAGCGTAGGGGGGGGCAATGAGCAGTTCTTC. This encodes CASSVGGGNEQFF.

This clonotype was detected many times. The rearrangement links TRBV6-5 to TRBJ2-6; no clear D. The germline gives CDR1 MNHEY, CDR2 SVGAGI. The V and J ends lost 0 bases and 0 bases respectively, with 3 bases between them. The CDR3 has 15 amino acids. The CDR3 reads CASSYSHSGANVLTF. CDR3 in DNA: TGTGCCAGCAGTTACTCCCACTCTGGGGCCAACGTCCTGACTTTC.

This clonotype was observed at least ten times. This sequence joins TRBV12-3 or TRBV12-4 and TRBJ2-2; the D is unclear. V lost 0 bases to trimming and J lost 11 bases, with 7 bases between them. This CDR3 is 12 amino acids long. The CDR3 loop is CASSLAVGELFF. CDR3 nucleotide sequence: TGTGCCAGCAGTTTAGCAGTCGGAGAGCTGTTTTTT.

This clonotype was seen repeatedly, ten times or more. The junction departs from germline at one end; a sequencing error may be responsible. The rearrangement links TRBV12-3 or TRBV12-4 to TRBJ1-1; D possibly corresponds to TRBD1 (5 bases). The CDR3 has 14 residues. The CDR3 nucleotides are TGTGCCAGCAGCTTAGCGGGGGGGAACACTGAAGCTTTCTTT. Encoded protein: CASSLAGGNTEAFF.

This clonotype was seen only a few times. V is TRBV10-3 and J is TRBJ2-5, with 9 positions matching TRBD2. The germline V gene encodes CDR1 ENHRY and CDR2 SYGVKD. The junction had 10 bases not matched to a gene; V was cut back by 0 bases and J by 5 bases. The CDR3 totals 17 residues. CDR3 nucleotide sequence: TGTGCCATCAGTGAGTCGGTAGCTAGCGGGAATTGGGAGACCCAGTACTTC. Translation: CAISESVASGNWETQYF.

This clonotype has just a few counts. The chain combines TRBV20-1 with TRBJ2-6; D possibly corresponds to TRBD1 (5 bases). Trimming removed 1 base from V and 4 bases from J, with 11 bases in between. The V gene's germline CDR1 is DFQATT and CDR2 SNEGSKA (reference sequence). The CDR3 has 15 amino acids. The CDR3 here is CSARGPPGGANVLTF. CDR3 DNA sequence: TGCAGTGCTAGAGGGCCTCCAGGGGGGGCCAACGTCCTGACTTTC.

This clonotype occurred a few times. The rearrangement links TRBV18 to TRBJ2-7; no clear D gene. Trimming stripped 6 bases from V and 5 bases from J, with 14 bases between. The CDR3 totals 13 residues. Germline V gene lookup returns CDR1 KGHSH and CDR2 LQKENI. CDR3 sequence reads: CASSPGSKDEQYF. The CDR3 bases are TGTGCCAGCTCGCCGGGTAGCAAGGACGAGCAGTACTTC. The full variable domain, with the rest looked up from reference TRBV18 and TRBJ2-7, is NAGVMQNPRHLVRRRGQEARLRCSPMKGHSHVYWYRQLPEEGLKFMVYLQKENIIDESGMPKERFSAEFPKEGPSILRIQQVVRGDSAAYFCASSPGSKDEQYFGPGTRLTVT.

This clonotype was seen ten or more times. The chain has TRBV27 and TRBJ2-1, with 7 bases matching TRBD2. Germline CDR1 reads MNHEY; CDR2 reads SMNVEV (reference sequence). This CDR3 region has 14 residues. The V and J ends lost 4 bases and 6 bases, in that order; junction bases with no gene match: 6. The CDR3 sequence: CASSWEGQGNEQFF. The CDR3, as DNA: TGTGCCAGCAGTTGGGAGGGCCAAGGCAATGAGCAGTTCTTC.

The V call is TRBV30, the J call TRBJ2-3; 8 nucleotides align to TRBD2. CDR1 GTSNPN and CDR2 SVGIG come from the germline V gene (reference sequence). The length of the CDR3 is 14 residues. V lost 2 bases, J lost 5 bases, and 6 bases stayed unmatched. CDR3 residues: CAWSPGRALDTQYF. CDR3 DNA sequence: TGTGCCTGGAGTCCCGGGAGGGCCTTAGATACGCAGTATTTT.

This clonotype was seen more than once but under ten times. The chain combines TRBV6-2 or TRBV6-3 with TRBJ2-3; D uncertain. Trimming left V 2 bases short and J 4 bases short, with 10 bases between. Germline CDR1 and CDR2: MNHEY and SVGEGT. CDR3 length: 14 residues. Here the CDR3 reads CASSYGRPPDTQYF. CDR3 DNA sequence: TGTGCCAGCAGTTACGGCAGGCCGCCAGATACGCAGTATTTT.

This clonotype has a handful of counts. The chain links TRBV7-8 to TRBJ1-4; D unresolved. The CDR3 has 14 amino acids. With 6 bases removed from V and 4 bases from J, the gap between germline ends came to 12 bases. Germline CDR1 reads SGHVS; CDR2 reads FQNEAQ. The CDR3: CASSRTANNEKLFF. DNA for the CDR3: TGTGCCAGCAGTAGGACCGCTAATAATGAAAAACTGTTTTTT.

Worth noting for this clonotype: An end of the junction does not agree with germline; a read error may underlie this. The V call is TRBV4-2, the J call TRBJ2-5, with TRBD2 matching 7 bases. CDR3 length: 18 residues. Looked up from germline, CDR1 is LGHNA and CDR2 is YNFKEQ. CDR3 nucleotide sequence: TGTGCCAGCAGCCAAGATAACGTCGCGGGAGAAACGGAAGAGACCCCGTACTTC. Translating it yields CASSQDNVAGETEETPYF.